What follows describes a single T cell receptor (beta chain). The antigen it binds to is not known. No base qualities exist here, and no much larger clone lies one base off it. The data originate from a study of blood T cells in healthy people across ages (dated by TCRdb to between 2015 and 2016). Looking at the study overall: In model experiments, template switching captured about one uniquely barcoded TCR beta cDNA molecule for every two T cells. Donors were grouped into four age groups: young (average approximately 15 years), middle-aged (roughly 38), aged (62) and long-lived (approximately 81). Age-related changes in TCR beta repertoire diversity were measured in the study by deep sequencing normalized with unique cDNA molecular identifiers. To avoid experimental bias, donors of different ages were randomly spread across the sequencing lanes. Two additional independent replicas of 1 million unique cDNA reads from the same blood draw were analyzed for two donors (one aged 18 to 30 and one aged 80 or older). General findings and caveats noted by the study authors: Estimates of total diversity based on one million sequenced T cells were regarded as lower bounds and as underestimates. Bulk unsorted PBMC profiling prevented conclusive comparison of naive and antigen-experienced compartments. Observed TCR beta diversity per million T cells fell roughly linearly with age, and a significant reduction was already apparent by age around 36. The percentage of naive T cells measured by flow cytometry correlated strongly with observed TCR beta diversity. The CMV infection status of donors was not known, potentially confounding age-related changes in expanded clonotypes. Compared with the aged group, the long-lived group had more naive CD4+ T cells, fewer expanded clones and increased TCR diversity, a pattern suggesting age selection.

Library preparation was by 5' RACE. The run used an Illumina HiSeq 2500. A second PCR of roughly 7 to 12 cycles was performed with a sample-barcoded 5' primer and a J-beta primer mix. A unique molecular identifier was introduced onto each TCR beta cDNA molecule by a template-switch 5' adaptor carrying 12 random nucleotides. At least 2.5 million CDR3-containing paired-end reads were obtained from each sample. The Mint cDNA synthesis kit, primed by a TRBC-specific oligonucleotide, was used to synthesize first-strand cDNA from all RNA. After uracil-DNA glycosylase treatment, a first 18-cycle PCR used universal primers M1SS and BC2_uni_R on all cDNA. In the authors' own workflow: Each sample was normalized by randomly selecting 1 million high-quality reads, each carrying a distinct molecular identifier. Instead of being binned into consensus sequences, reads that shared molecular identifiers were thrown out. MiTCR, set to a Q25 quality threshold and the strictest error-elimination algorithm, was used for CDR3 identification, clonotype clustering and error correction. A nonparametric unseen species model with Euler transformation was used to estimate a lower bound on total TCR beta diversity. The public reads were reprocessed in TCRdb via fastp at Q25 and MiXCR, keeping in-frame beta chains. All rows with the same CDR3 protein become a single entry with the most common DNA and genes. These V and J calls rely on TCRdb rather than the paper's analysis. The sample has roughly 700,000 distinct CDR3 sequences on record, around 48% of them singletons. The ten largest clones take up under 35% of the sample.

CDR1 and CDR2 are read off the germline V gene (reference sequence) as SEHNR and FQNEAQ. V and J are trimmed by 5 bases and 6 bases, and the gene matches miss 9 bases of the junction. The CDR3 starts with the cysteine, ends with the phenylalanine, and has 15 residues. Only the CDR3 portion is preserved as DNA: 45 bases, with reading frame beginning at the first base. The 40 or so donors, aged roughly 6 to 95 years, were systemically healthy Caucasian individuals from Russia. Each donor gave roughly 11 milliliters of peripheral blood, drawn into EDTA-treated Vacutainer tubes. Ficoll-Paque density-gradient centrifugation was used to isolate PBMCs, with at least 7 million obtained per sample. Trizol reagent was used to extract total RNA from PBMCs, with at least 5 micrograms per sample. For every donor, flow cytometry on a PBMC aliquot measured the percentage of naive CD45RAhigh/CD27high T cells.

The chain employs TRBV7-9 and TRBJ1-5, with 8 junctional bases fitting TRBD1. The source material was blood. The source is a woman in her fifties or sixties in good health. The base sequence is TGTGCCAGCAGCACGACAGGGGTTTCTGGTCAGCCCCAGCATTTT. Its protein reads: CASSTTGVSGQPQHF. The CDR3, completed at both ends by the reference TRBV7-9 and TRBJ1-5 genes, gives the full variable domain DTGVSQNPRHKITKRGQNVTFRCDPISEHNRLYWYRQTLGQGPEFLTYFQNEAQLEKSRLLSDRFSAERPKGSFSTLEIQRTEQGDSAMYLCASSTTGVSGQPQHFGDGTRLSIL.